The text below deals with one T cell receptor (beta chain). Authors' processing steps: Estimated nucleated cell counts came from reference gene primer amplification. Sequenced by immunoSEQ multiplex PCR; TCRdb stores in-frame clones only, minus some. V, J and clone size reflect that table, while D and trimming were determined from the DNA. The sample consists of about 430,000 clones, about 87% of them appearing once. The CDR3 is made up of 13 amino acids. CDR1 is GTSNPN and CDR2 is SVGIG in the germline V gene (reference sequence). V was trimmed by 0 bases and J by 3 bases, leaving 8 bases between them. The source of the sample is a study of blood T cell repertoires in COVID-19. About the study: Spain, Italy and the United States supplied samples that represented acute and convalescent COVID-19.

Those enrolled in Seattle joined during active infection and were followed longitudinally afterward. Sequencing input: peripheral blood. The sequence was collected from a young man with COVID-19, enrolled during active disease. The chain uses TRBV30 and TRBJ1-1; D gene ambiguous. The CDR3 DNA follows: TGTGCCTGGAGTGTACGCGTCGACACTGAAGCTTTCTTT. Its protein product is CAWSVRVDTEAFF.